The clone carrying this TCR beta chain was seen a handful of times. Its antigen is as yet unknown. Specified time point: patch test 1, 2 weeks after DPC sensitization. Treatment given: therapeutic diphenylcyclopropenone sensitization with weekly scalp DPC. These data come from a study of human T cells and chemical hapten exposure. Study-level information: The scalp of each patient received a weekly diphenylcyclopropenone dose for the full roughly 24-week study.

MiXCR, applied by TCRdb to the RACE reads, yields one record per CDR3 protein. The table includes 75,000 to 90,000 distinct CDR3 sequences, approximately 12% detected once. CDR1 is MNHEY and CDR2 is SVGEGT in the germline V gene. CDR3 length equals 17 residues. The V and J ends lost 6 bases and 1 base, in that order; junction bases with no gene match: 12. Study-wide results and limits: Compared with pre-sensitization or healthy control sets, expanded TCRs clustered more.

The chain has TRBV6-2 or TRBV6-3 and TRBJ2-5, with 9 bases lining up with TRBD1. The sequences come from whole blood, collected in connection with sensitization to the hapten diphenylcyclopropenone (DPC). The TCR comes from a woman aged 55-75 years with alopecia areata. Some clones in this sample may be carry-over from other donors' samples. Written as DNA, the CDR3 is TGTGCCAGCAGCAACTCCGGGACAGGGTTTCGCCAAGAGACCCAGTACTTC. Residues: CASSNSGTGFRQETQYF.